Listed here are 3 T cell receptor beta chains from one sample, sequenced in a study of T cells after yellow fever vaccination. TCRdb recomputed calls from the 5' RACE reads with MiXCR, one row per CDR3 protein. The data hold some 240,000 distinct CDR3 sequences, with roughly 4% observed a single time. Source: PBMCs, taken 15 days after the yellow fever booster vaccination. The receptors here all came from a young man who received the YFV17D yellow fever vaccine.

CDR3 nucleotide sequence: TGTGCCAGCAGCTTGCCTAGCGGGGTTGGAGATACGCAGTATTTT. Its protein product is CASSLPSGVGDTQYF. This rearrangement joins TRBV5-4 to TRBJ2-3; 9 bases fit TRBD2. The CDR3 length is 15 residues. V was clipped by 1 base and J by 5 bases; unmatched bases: 5. CDR1 and CDR2 from the germline V gene are SGHNT and YYREEE (reference sequence).

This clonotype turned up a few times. CDR3 in DNA: TGTGCCAGCAGCCGGGAGAACTATGGCTACACCTTC. Its translation is CASSRENYGYTF. The genes are TRBV5-4 and TRBJ1-2; D is undetermined. Trimming removed 4 bases at V and 2 bases at J, with 6 bases between. The CDR3 loop spans 12 amino acids. The germline CDR1 and CDR2 sequences are SGHNT and YYREEE (reference sequence).

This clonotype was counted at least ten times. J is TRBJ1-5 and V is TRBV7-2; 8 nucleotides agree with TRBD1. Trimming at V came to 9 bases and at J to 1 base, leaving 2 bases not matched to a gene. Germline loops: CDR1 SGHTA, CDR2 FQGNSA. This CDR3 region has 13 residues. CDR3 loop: CASGDRSNQPQHF. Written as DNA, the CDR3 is TGTGCCAGTGGGGACAGGAGCAATCAGCCCCAGCATTTT.